These 2 T cell receptor beta chains originate from one sample sequenced in a study of cytomegalovirus exposure and HLA in healthy donors listed by TCRdb under 2017. The protocol used for the library was the immunoSEQ multiplex PCR assay. For the multiplex PCR, a mixture combining 60 forward primers for TCR Vbeta segments and 13 reverse primers for TCR Jbeta segments was used. TCRdb provides this immuneACCESS table in a form limited to in-frame rearrangements. Some clones are lacking; in checked studies, under half of them reflect an unresolved V gene, and why the rest are absent is not known. The sample table shows roughly 200,000 clones, and approximately 70% are seen once. The ten biggest clones cover over 1.5% of the sample. Sequencing input: PBMCs. The receptors here all came from a woman aged 25 to 39 in good health and CMV-seronegative.

The V gene is TRBV14, the J gene TRBJ2-5, with TRBD2 matching 10 bases. The V and J ends lost 1 base and 3 bases, in that order; junction bases with no gene match: 8. Germline loops: CDR1 SGHDN, CDR2 FVKESK. The CDR3 loop spans 17 amino acids. The CDR3 region is CASSQGRLAGLKETQYF. In DNA form, the CDR3 reads TGTGCCAGCAGCCAAGGGAGACTAGCGGGCCTGAAAGAGACCCAGTACTTC.

This chain links TRBV2 with TRBJ1-4, with D tentatively TRBD1 (5 bases). The V end lost 6 bases, the J end lost 7 bases, and 12 bases lay between the germline ends. CDR1 and CDR2 (germline): SNHLY, FYNNEI. The CDR3 sequence is 13 residues long. In nucleotides, the CDR3 is TGTGCCAGCAGGGGGGGGGTGGCTGAAAAACTGTTTTTT. Translating it yields CASRGGVAEKLFF.